The 4 T cell receptor beta chains below come from one sample, sequenced in a study of Graves' ophthalmopathy and Graves' hyperthyroidism. The study amplified TCR beta CDR3 regions using RNA transcripts. An opening RT-PCR round employed HTBI primers and preceded a second-round multiplex PCR. TCRdb processed the multiplex PCR reads anew with MiXCR; each CDR3 protein has one entry. The data show some 380,000 distinct CDR3 sequences, with approximately 15% seen just once and roughly 7% held by the top ten. The material sequenced was peripheral blood. The receptors derive from a woman between 18 and 29 years old with stable Graves' hyperthyroidism.

The rearrangement uses TRBV18 and TRBJ1-2; possibly TRBD1 for D (5 bases). CDR1 is KGHSH, CDR2 LQKENI, per germline. This CDR3 spans 15 amino acids. V lost 6 bases to trimming and J lost 3 bases, with 17 bases between them. The CDR3 reads CASSSIEGPYYGYTF. CDR3 bases: TGTGCCAGCTCTTCCATAGAGGGACCATACTATGGCTACACCTTC.

The sample holds many counts of this clonotype. The rearrangement uses TRBV7-3 and TRBJ2-7; D might be TRBD1 (6 bases). V shed 5 bases and J shed 2 bases, with 19 bases lying between them. The CDR3 has 16 residues. CDR1 and CDR2 from the germline V gene are SGHTA and FQGTGA. The CDR3 is CASSPLEGTQPYEQYF. The CDR3 region has the DNA TGTGCCAGCAGCCCCTTAGAGGGGACACAACCCTACGAGCAGTACTTC.

A single count supports this clonotype. The gene calls are TRBV20-1 and TRBJ2-7; TRBD1 agrees at 9 bases. Germline V gene sequence: CDR1 DFQATT, CDR2 SNEGSKA (reference sequence). The CDR3 length is 13 residues. The V segment lost 0 bases and the J segment 3 bases; nucleotides outside the gene matches: 0. CDR3 sequence (DNA): TGCAGTGCTAGAGAGGGACAGGGCTACGAGCAGTACTTC. It yields the protein CSAREGQGYEQYF.

CDR3 sequence reads: CASSLTTRERTSYEQYF. The CDR3 nucleotides are TGTGCCAGCAGTCTCACGACTAGAGAGCGGACCTCCTACGAGCAGTACTTC. This chain joins TRBV6-2 or TRBV6-3 and TRBJ2-7; possibly TRBD2 for D (6 bases). CDR1 is MNHEY and CDR2 is SVGEGT in the germline V gene. The CDR3 totals 17 residues. Trimming took off 5 bases at V and 0 bases at J, with 20 bases between the two ends.